This T cell receptor (beta chain) was identified during a study of shared T cell receptors in the human thymus. TCRdb's table, derived via immunoSEQ multiplex PCR, lists solely in-frame clones and lacks some. The sample yields hundreds of thousands of clones, approximately 85% seen once. Points on this clone: One junction end does not reproduce the germline sequence, and a read error may be involved.

This same sample was also taken into another study, of human thymus T cells.

Sequences were obtained from thymocytes. The source of this sequence is a girl less than two years old with a congenital heart defect.

The CDR3 protein is CASSFVGGQETQYF. CDR3 DNA sequence: TGTGCTAGCAGCTTTGTGGGAGGCCAAGAGACCCAGTACTTC. The chain uses TRBV7-7 and TRBJ2-5, with D possibly being TRBD2 (6 bases). This CDR3 is built from 14 residues. Germline V lookup: CDR1 SSHAT, CDR2 FNYEAQ (reference sequence).